This T cell receptor (beta chain) is from a study of cytomegalovirus exposure and HLA in healthy donors. Study-wide points: The sole available immune exposure information was CMV serostatus. The authors later linked a missense DCLRE1C variant to TCR beta V- and J-gene trimming. Among TCR beta chains of equal frequency, HLA-associated ones were more clonally expanded in a later analysis. Earlier findings revealed that most TCR beta V segments proved productive either about 90% or about 30% of the time.

Worth noting for this clone: Its cognate antigen is unknown.

The CDR3 is 12 residues long. The germline V gene has CDR1 SGDLS and CDR2 YYNGEE. V was trimmed by 3 bases and J by 8 bases, leaving 11 bases between them. PCR amplification relied on 60 Vbeta primers (plus 13 Jbeta primers). The table came from immunoSEQ multiplex PCR; TCRdb's copy has only in-frame clones and leaves some out. The sample contains about 270,000 clones, just over 85% of which appear only once. Sequenced input: PBMCs. The V and J genes are TRBV9 and TRBJ1-1; D may be TRBD1 (6 bases). The clonotype originates from a middle-aged man in good health and CMV-seropositive. CDR3 coding DNA: TGTGCCAGCAGCGCGACAGGACGGGAAGCTTTCTTT. This translates into CASSATGREAFF.